This TCR beta chain is from a study of a mutant IDH1 vaccine in newly diagnosed glioma. From germline, CDR1 is SGHAT and CDR2 FQNNGV. There are 14 residues in the CDR3. Trimming took off 4 bases at V and 1 base at J, with 10 bases between the two ends. Clones were read by immunoSEQ multiplex PCR, and TCRdb kept only the in-frame ones, dropping some. The repertoire holds 45,000 to 60,000 clones, with around 80% as singletons. The time point denotes: week 5, during vaccination. Vaccination comprised doses that each held 300 ug of mutant IDH1 20-mer peptide, plus topical imiquimod. This clone was seen only a few times. No antigen is known for it.

This clonotype originated in a man between 45 and 60 years old with glioma. The chain uses TRBV11-2 and TRBJ1-2, with D perhaps TRBD1 (6 bases). Here the sequenced sample was PBMCs, taken from a glioma patient whose treatment included an IDH1 peptide vaccine. Here the CDR3 DNA reads TGTGCCAGCAGCTCCTTGGACAGTAACTATGGCTACACCTTC. It specifies CASSSLDSNYGYTF.